These 27 T cell receptor beta chains were all obtained from the same sample, sequenced in a study of cytomegalovirus exposure and HLA in healthy donors. PCR was performed using 60 Vbeta and 13 Jbeta primers. TCRdb keeps only in-frame clones here, not all; method: immunoSEQ multiplex PCR. There are roughly 66,000 clones in the sample; roughly four fifths occur only once, and approximately 6.3% lies in the top ten. Sequencing was done on a sample of PBMCs. Every receptor here comes from a man aged 50-60 years in good health and CMV-seronegative.

The CDR3 nucleotides read TGTGCCAGCAGCTTGGTAGCGGGGTCCCAGCCCCAGCATTTT. This translates into CASSLVAGSQPQHF. The rearrangement joins TRBV5-6 to TRBJ1-5, with D hard to call. The V gene lost 0 bases and the J gene lost 7 bases, with 11 bases spanning the gap. The CDR3 length is 14 residues. Per germline, CDR1 SGHDT and CDR2 YYEEEE.

The sample holds one count of this clone. This rearrangement joins TRBV7-9 to TRBJ1-2; unclear D gene. Germline lookup yields CDR1 SEHNR and CDR2 FQNEAQ (reference sequence). This CDR3 region has 12 residues. The V end lost 7 bases, the J end lost 4 bases, and 10 bases lay between the germline ends. In nucleotides, the CDR3 is TGTGCCAGCACCCAGGACTTCTATGGCTACACCTTC. Its protein product is CASTQDFYGYTF.

V and J are TRBV7-2 and TRBJ1-1; D uncertain. Germline loops: CDR1 SGHTA, CDR2 FQGNSA. The V end lost 3 bases, the J end lost 0 bases, and 8 bases lay between the germline ends. The CDR3 length is 14 residues. The CDR3 protein is CASSLRSMNTEAFF. The CDR3 DNA is TGTGCCAGCAGCTTGCGAAGCATGAACACTGAAGCTTTCTTT. The whole variable domain, remainder taken from reference TRBV7-2 and TRBJ1-1, is GAGVSQSPSNKVTEKGKDVELRCDPISGHTALYWYRQSLGQGLEFLIYFQGNSAPDKSGLPSDRFSAERTGGSVSTLTIQRTQQEDSAVYLCASSLRSMNTEAFFGQGTRLTVV.

The chain uses TRBV25-1 and TRBJ2-1; 7 bases are a match to TRBD1. The trim removed 5 bases at V and 0 bases at J, leaving 4 bases unmatched. This CDR3 has 15 residues. Germline CDR1 MGHDK, CDR2 SYGVNS. CDR3 sequence (DNA): TGTGCCAGCAGTTTCGGGACAGACTCCTACAATGAGCAGTTCTTC. This codes for CASSFGTDSYNEQFF.

The chain carries TRBV11-2 and TRBJ2-7; TRBD1 aligns across 7 bases. CDR1 is SGHAT and CDR2 is FQNNGV in the germline V gene. CDR3 length equals 13 residues. V trimming: 2 bases; J trimming: 2 bases; junction bases outside the gene matches: 0. CDR3 amino acids: CASSLTGAYEQYF. The CDR3 nucleotides are TGTGCCAGCAGCTTAACAGGGGCCTACGAGCAGTACTTC.

This clone was counted a single time. As DNA, the CDR3 is TGTGCCAGCAGCTTAGCTCTAGCGGGAGGCTCGCTCTACAATGAGCAGTTCTTC. This codes for CASSLALAGGSLYNEQFF. V and J are TRBV7-8 and TRBJ2-1; the match to TRBD2 covers 11 bases. V was pared by 0 bases and J by 3 bases, with 7 bases of the junction left unmatched. The CDR3 extends over 18 amino acids. CDR1 and CDR2 (germline): SGHVS, FQNEAQ. Looking up the rest from reference TRBV7-8 and TRBJ2-1 gives the full variable domain: GAGVSQSPRYKVAKRGQDVALRCDPISGHVSLFWYQQALGQGPEFLTYFQNEAQLDKSGLPSDRFFAERPEGSVSTLKIQRTQQEDSAVYLCASSLALAGGSLYNEQFFGPGTRLTVL.

The V and J genes are TRBV9 and TRBJ2-2, with a tentative D call TRBD2 (6 bases). Trimming took 0 bases from V and 9 from J, leaving 12 bases between them. The CDR3 length is 14 residues. The germline CDR1 and CDR2 sequences are SGDLS and YYNGEE. The CDR3 protein is CASSVVGGFRELFF. CDR3 DNA: TGTGCCAGCAGCGTAGTTGGGGGGTTCCGGGAGCTGTTTTTT.

The chain is built from TRBV11-2 and TRBJ1-2, with 8 bases lining up with TRBD1. Germline V CDR1 and CDR2: SGHAT, FQNNGV. The CDR3 extends over 17 amino acids. The V gene end was trimmed by 0 bases and the J gene end by 2 bases; junction bases not matched to a gene: 8. In nucleotides, the CDR3 is TGTGCCAGCAGCTTAGATAGGTTCAGGGGGCTAAACTATGGCTACACCTTC. Amino acids: CASSLDRFRGLNYGYTF. Using reference TRBV11-2 and TRBJ1-2 for the parts outside the CDR3, the full variable domain is EAGVAQSPRYKIIEKRQSVAFWCNPISGHATLYWYQQILGQGPKLLIQFQNNGVVDDSQLPKDRFSAERLKGVDSTLKIQPAKLEDSAVYLCASSLDRFRGLNYGYTFGSGTRLTVV.

This sequence joins TRBV19 and TRBJ2-4; 9 nucleotides line up with TRBD1. Germline-derived CDR1 and CDR2 are LNHDA and SQIVND (reference sequence). With V trimmed by 5 bases and J by 5 bases, 4 bases remained unmatched. The CDR3 contains 14 residues. The CDR3: CASSARDRENIQYF. The CDR3 nucleotides are TGTGCCAGTAGTGCCCGGGACAGGGAAAACATTCAGTACTTC.

The chain recombines TRBV27 with TRBJ1-1; unclear D gene. V lost 3 bases, J lost 1 base, and 6 bases lay in between. The CDR3 runs 13 residues. Germline CDR1 is MNHEY and CDR2 is SMNVEV (reference sequence). For the CDR3, the DNA is TGTGCCAGCAGTTTTTCCAGGAACACTGAAGCTTTCTTT. It codes for CASSFSRNTEAFF.

V and J are TRBV7-8 and TRBJ2-7, with 10 bases lining up with TRBD2. The CDR3 has 13 amino acids. Germline V lookup: CDR1 SGHVS, CDR2 FQNEAQ. Trimming removed 6 bases from V and 5 bases from J; junction bases left unmatched: 4. For the CDR3, the DNA is TGTGCCAGCAGGAAGCGGGAGGGGCACGAGCAGTACTTC. It is translated as CASRKREGHEQYF.

The genes are TRBV28 and TRBJ2-3; 12 bases are shared with TRBD2. CDR1 MDHEN and CDR2 SYDVKM come from the germline V gene. The V and J ends lost 2 bases and 0 bases, in that order; junction bases with no gene match: 0. The CDR3 sequence is 16 residues long. In nucleotides, the CDR3 is TGTGCCAGCAGTTTACTAGCGGGAGGGAGCACAGATACGCAGTATTTT. Its translation: CASSLLAGGSTDTQYF.

The chain joins TRBV27 to TRBJ1-4, with a possible D match to TRBD1 (5 bases). This CDR3 contains 16 residues. V lost 5 bases and J 2 bases, leaving 15 bases between the germline ends. From germline, CDR1 is MNHEY and CDR2 SMNVEV (reference sequence). The CDR3: CASSGSGISTNEKLFF. Written as DNA, the CDR3 is TGTGCCAGCAGTGGATCAGGGATTTCGACTAATGAAAAACTGTTTTTT.

J is TRBJ2-1 and V is TRBV9, with D possibly matching TRBD2 (6 bases). CDR1 SGDLS and CDR2 YYNGEE come from the germline V gene. This CDR3 comprises 16 residues. Trimming stripped 0 bases from V and 7 bases from J, with 17 bases between. The CDR3, as DNA: TGTGCCAGCAGCGTAGGTGAGGGAGGTTTTTTTAATGAGCAGTTCTTC. It codes for CASSVGEGGFFNEQFF.

The chain combines TRBV14 with TRBJ2-7; TRBD2 matches at 8 bases. This CDR3 has 15 residues. V lost 0 bases, J lost 4 bases, and 5 bases stayed unmatched. Germline lookup yields CDR1 SGHDN and CDR2 FVKESK. This CDR3 is CASSQDGTRMYEQYF. The CDR3 coding sequence is TGTGCCAGCAGCCAAGATGGGACTAGGATGTACGAGCAGTACTTC.

The chain uses TRBV6-1 and TRBJ2-1, with TRBD2 as a possible D gene (5 bases). Looked up from germline, CDR1 is MNHNS and CDR2 is SASEGT. This CDR3 is 16 amino acids long. V shed 0 bases and J shed 9 bases, with 18 bases lying between them. CDR3 coding DNA: TGTGCCAGCAGTGAAGCCGGGCGGGCTAGCTGGGTTGAGCAGTTCTTC. Amino acids: CASSEAGRASWVEQFF.

The V gene is TRBV7-8, the J gene TRBJ1-2; D unclear. Looked up from germline, CDR1 is SGHVS and CDR2 is FQNEAQ. The CDR3 totals 13 residues. Between the trimmed V and J ends, which lost 5 bases and 4 bases, there was a span of 11 bases. The CDR3 DNA reads TGTGCCAGCAGCGTACGAGCCATCTATGGCTACACCTTC. Its translation is CASSVRAIYGYTF.

The chain is built from TRBV27 and TRBJ2-3; TRBD2 aligns across 12 bases. This CDR3 spans 18 amino acids. Germline trimming cut 5 bases from V and 0 bases from J; bases unmatched to any gene: 9. Germline values: CDR1 MNHEY, CDR2 SMNVEV (reference sequence). DNA of the CDR3: TGTGCCAGCAGTAAAACTCCCGGGACTAGCGGGAGCACAGATACGCAGTATTTT. Translation: CASSKTPGTSGSTDTQYF.

This clone was observed a handful of times. This chain joins TRBV5-1 and TRBJ1-3; D gene ambiguous. The CDR3 runs to 14 residues. Trimming pared 3 bases from V and 9 bases from J, leaving 16 bases between. Germline lookup yields CDR1 SGHRS and CDR2 YFSETQ. CDR3 loop: CASSWDGGSSTIYF. The CDR3 bases are TGCGCCAGCAGCTGGGATGGAGGGAGTTCCACCATATATTTT.

This clone was seen only a few times. V and J are TRBV19 and TRBJ1-3, with TRBD1 matching over 7 bases. CDR3 size: 15 residues. Germline-derived CDR1 and CDR2 are LNHDA and SQIVND (reference sequence). Germline trimming cut 8 bases from V and 2 bases from J; bases unmatched to any gene: 9. CDR3 coding DNA: TGTGCCAGTTTGGTTGGGGACAGCACTGGAAACACCATATATTTT. Protein product: CASLVGDSTGNTIYF.

This rearrangement joins TRBV27 to TRBJ2-3, with 10 bases aligning to TRBD2. The CDR3 has 20 amino acids. V was pared by 5 bases and J by 2 bases, with 19 bases of the junction left unmatched. The germline gives CDR1 MNHEY, CDR2 SMNVEV (reference sequence). In DNA form, the CDR3 reads TGTGCCAGCAGTCCCCCAGGGTTTCTAGCGGGGGTCTCTTTCACAGATACGCAGTATTTT. It specifies CASSPPGFLAGVSFTDTQYF.

Written as DNA, the CDR3 is TGTGCCAGCAGCTTTCGCGGCGGGACTCAATCAGCAGATACGCAGTATTTT. This codes for CASSFRGGTQSADTQYF. The chain is built from TRBV7-6 and TRBJ2-3, with a tentative D call TRBD2 (6 bases). CDR3 length: 17 amino acids. The V end was cut by 3 bases, the J end by 4 bases, with 20 bases between. Per the germline V gene, CDR1 is SGHVS and CDR2 is FNYEAQ.

The genes are TRBV5-6 and TRBJ2-2, with 7 bases that match TRBD1. Germline CDR1 and CDR2: SGHDT and YYEEEE. J was trimmed by 7 bases and V by 3 bases; bases with no gene match: 9. The CDR3 totals 15 residues. The CDR3 reads CASSSGTVKIGELFF. DNA for the CDR3: TGTGCCAGCAGCTCCGGGACAGTGAAAATCGGGGAGCTGTTTTTT.

V is TRBV29-1 and J is TRBJ1-5; the D gene is possibly TRBD1 (6 bases). The CDR3 loop spans 14 amino acids. Trimming removed 4 bases at V and 5 bases at J, with 15 bases between. Germline V gene lookup returns CDR1 SQVTM and CDR2 ANQGSEA. CDR3 amino acids: CSVVDRGGDQPQHF. The CDR3 nucleotides read TGCAGCGTTGTCGATAGGGGGGGGGATCAGCCCCAGCATTTT.

The CDR3 loop reads CASSLGSGAEAFF. The CDR3 bases are TGTGCCAGCAGTTTAGGTTCGGGGGCTGAAGCTTTCTTT. The chain carries TRBV27 and TRBJ1-1, with D perhaps matching TRBD1 (5 bases). Germline V gene data show CDR1 as MNHEY and CDR2 as SMNVEV (reference sequence). Trimming stripped 2 bases from V and 6 bases from J, with 10 bases between. This CDR3 is 13 amino acids long.

This chain connects TRBV18 to TRBJ1-5, with no clear D. This CDR3 has 13 residues. The V and J ends lost 3 bases and 4 bases respectively, with 7 bases between them. CDR1 is KGHSH and CDR2 is LQKENI in the germline V gene. The CDR3 coding sequence is TGTGCCAGCTCACCTTCGAGAAATCAGCCCCAGCATTTT. It is translated as CASSPSRNQPQHF.

V gene TRBV5-1 combines with J gene TRBJ2-7, with D tentatively TRBD2 (6 bases). The germline V gene has CDR1 SGHRS and CDR2 YFSETQ. The CDR3 runs to 12 residues. The V gene lost 4 bases and the J gene lost 4 bases, with 9 bases spanning the gap. CDR3 DNA: TGCGCCAGCAGCCCGGGAGATTACGAGCAGTACTTC. It codes for CASSPGDYEQYF. Drawing the rest from reference TRBV5-1 and TRBJ2-7, the complete variable domain is KAGVTQTPRYLIKTRGQQVTLSCSPISGHRSVSWYQQTPGQGLQFLFEYFSETQRNKGNFPGRFSGRQFSNSRSEMNVSTLELGDSALYLCASSPGDYEQYFGPGTRLTVT.